This T cell receptor (beta chain) is drawn from a study of T cells after yellow fever vaccination. Study-level information: With SMART-Seq v4 Ultra Low Input, the fractions containing low cell numbers were prepared.

Study conclusions and caveats: Abundant clonotypes from the bulk population could contaminate FACS-sorted repertoires.

This clonotype has a count of ten or more. Its antigen remains unidentified. MiXCR, applied by TCRdb to the 5' RACE reads, yields one record per CDR3 protein. Among under 95,000 distinct CDR3 sequences, around 7% were seen once, and the ten largest hold around 28%. The CDR3 extends over 14 amino acids. Trimming cost V 5 bases and J 4 bases, with 13 bases left between them. Source: CD8+ T cells sorted from PBMCs, taken approximately 11 days after the first yellow fever vaccination. This chain uses TRBV12-3 or TRBV12-4 with TRBJ2-3; TRBD2 is a possible D gene (5 bases). This clonotype was sampled from a man between 18 and 35 years old who received the YFV17D yellow fever vaccine. CDR3: CASSPRSEADTQYF. In DNA form, the CDR3 reads TGTGCCAGCAGTCCCCGCTCGGAGGCAGATACGCAGTATTTT.